The 20 T cell receptor beta chains below come from one sample, sequenced in a study of blood T cells in healthy people across ages (dated by TCRdb to between 2014 and 2017). Preparation of the library involved 5' RACE. The sequencing machine was an Illumina HiSeq 2500. A second roughly 7 to 12 cycle PCR used a sample-barcoded 5' primer and a J-beta primer mix. Starting from the raw public reads, TCRdb applied fastp trimming at Q25, assembled clones with MiXCR and retained in-frame beta chains. For every CDR3 protein sequence, its rows merge into one entry that carries the most common genes and DNA. The sample records roughly 800,000 distinct CDR3 sequences, 58% of which are singletons. The ten largest clones take up approximately 23% of the sample. Sequencing was done on a sample of blood. All receptors derive from a man aged 25-45 years in good health.

The CDR3 loop reads CAISDRDARYGGYTF. The CDR3 region has the DNA TGTGCCATCAGTGACAGGGACGCCCGCTATGGTGGCTACACCTTC. The gene calls are TRBV10-3 and TRBJ1-2; maybe TRBD1 (5 bases). Germline V CDR1 and CDR2: ENHRY, SYGVKD. This CDR3 is built from 15 residues. The V gene lost 3 bases and the J gene lost 7 bases, with 18 bases spanning the gap.

This clonotype was counted a few times. The V and J genes are TRBV12-3 or TRBV12-4 and TRBJ2-4; 8 positions agree with TRBD2. This CDR3 comprises 15 residues. V shed 3 bases and J 0 bases; nucleotides not matched to a gene: 1. The CDR3 spells CASSFGGAAKNIQYF. The CDR3 bases are TGTGCCAGCAGTTTCGGGGGGGCAGCCAAAAACATTCAGTACTTC.

This clonotype appeared a single time. The chain recombines TRBV9 with TRBJ1-1, with a weak D call TRBD1 (6 bases). This CDR3 comprises 13 residues. V gave up 3 bases and J gave up 7 bases, with 13 bases separating them. Per germline, CDR1 SGDLS and CDR2 YYNGEE. The CDR3 sequence: CASSAEVTGEAFF. The CDR3 DNA reads as TGTGCCAGCAGCGCGGAGGTGACAGGTGAAGCTTTCTTT.

On this clonotype: Since a much larger clone is just one base distant, this may be a read error. The chain recombines TRBV4-3 with TRBJ2-5; D unresolved. The CDR3 sequence is 18 residues long. V gave up 0 bases and J gave up 11 bases, with 28 bases separating them. CDR1 LGHNA and CDR2 YSLEER come from the germline V gene. The CDR3 here is CASSQELAPRVTYNEQYF. CDR3 in DNA: TGCGCCAGCAGCCAAGAGTTGGCCCCCCGCGTAACCTACAATGAGCAGTACTTC.

The genes are TRBV10-3 and TRBJ2-7; TRBD1 aligns across 10 bases. The germline V gene encodes CDR1 ENHRY and CDR2 SYGVKD. This CDR3 has 13 residues. The V gene end was trimmed by 11 bases and the J gene end by 7 bases; junction bases not matched to a gene: 11. In DNA, the CDR3 is TGTGCCGCTGCGACAGGGGGCTCCTGGGAGCAGTACTTC. It codes for CAAATGGSWEQYF.

This rearrangement joins TRBV4-3 to TRBJ1-1; D is unresolved. CDR3 length equals 15 residues. Germline lookup yields CDR1 LGHNA and CDR2 YSLEER. The V and J ends lost 4 bases and 2 bases respectively, with 14 bases between them. In DNA form, the CDR3 reads TGCGCCAGCAGCCCGACCTGGACGGATAACACTGAAGCTTTCTTT. It codes for CASSPTWTDNTEAFF.

The V and J genes are TRBV6-1 and TRBJ2-6; D gene ambiguous. The V gene lost 11 bases and the J gene lost 4 bases, with 15 bases spanning the gap. CDR1 MNHNS and CDR2 SASEGT come from the germline V gene. This CDR3 contains 14 residues. This CDR3 is CAATPMAGANVLTF. As DNA, the CDR3 is TGTGCCGCTACCCCCATGGCGGGGGCCAACGTCCTGACTTTC.

In its sample, this clonotype was seen once. V gene TRBV9 combines with J gene TRBJ2-3, with a tentative D call TRBD2 (5 bases). The V end lost 2 bases, the J end lost 4 bases, and 20 bases lay between the germline ends. CDR1 is SGDLS and CDR2 is YYNGEE in the germline V gene. The CDR3 length is 17 residues. CDR3 loop: CASSVSPAAQGPDTQYF. The CDR3 DNA sequence: TGTGCCAGCAGCGTCTCCCCAGCGGCCCAAGGGCCAGATACGCAGTATTTT.

The CDR3 DNA sequence: TGCAGTGCTAGTTATTTCGGGACAGGGGTCTATGGCTACACCTTC. Translating it yields CSASYFGTGVYGYTF. The chain joins TRBV20-1 to TRBJ1-2; TRBD1 matches at 10 bases. J was trimmed by 4 bases and V by 3 bases; bases with no gene match: 8. In germline, CDR1 is DFQATT, CDR2 SNEGSKA (reference sequence). The CDR3 has 15 residues.

V is TRBV12-3 or TRBV12-4 and J is TRBJ2-5, with D hard to call. The J call may be faulty, since TRBJ2-7 better matches the DNA end. The CDR3 is 12 residues long. CDR3 amino acids: CASSRILYEQYF. The CDR3 DNA reads as TGTGCCAGCAGTCGGATCCTTTACGAGCAGTACTTC.

The chain links TRBV20-1 to TRBJ2-1; 8 nucleotides line up with TRBD2. Germline V CDR1 and CDR2: DFQATT, SNEGSKA (reference sequence). The CDR3 totals 14 residues. J lost 7 bases, V lost 2 bases, and 7 bases had no gene match. The CDR3 region has the DNA TGCAGTGCTAGAAGCGGGGGTGCCGCGAATGAGCAGTTCTTC. It yields the protein CSARSGGAANEQFF.

The chain uses TRBV20-1 and TRBJ2-5; TRBD1 might be the D (8 bases). The end of the DNA fits TRBJ2-7 better, so the J call may be wrong. CDR1 DFQATT and CDR2 SNEGSKA come from the germline V gene (reference sequence). The CDR3 contains 14 residues. CDR3 DNA sequence: TGCAGTGCAACCAACAGGGGGAGGGGTTACGAGCAGTACTTC. Protein: CSATNRGRGYEQYF.

This chain links TRBV29-1 with TRBJ2-5, with 10 bases lining up with TRBD1. Gene TRBJ2-7 matches the end of the DNA better, so the J call may be wrong. Germline V CDR1 and CDR2: SQVTM, ANQGSEA. The CDR3 runs 13 residues. The DNA for the CDR3 is TGCAGCGTTGGGACAGGGGGATATGACGAGCAGTACTTC. Translated, it gives CSVGTGGYDEQYF.

The J gene is TRBJ2-5, the V gene TRBV2; D gene uncertain. The CDR3 runs to 12 residues. Trimming shortened V by 7 bases and J by 2 bases, and 8 bases separated the two germline ends. Germline lookup yields CDR1 SNHLY and CDR2 FYNNEI. The CDR3, as DNA: TGTGCCAGCATTAGGGTTCAAGAGACCCAGTACTTC. As protein: CASIRVQETQYF.

The genes are TRBV7-9 and TRBJ2-4; D not certain. The V end was cut by 6 bases, the J end by 13 bases, with 25 bases between. Germline-derived CDR1 and CDR2 are SEHNR and FQNEAQ (reference sequence). The CDR3 is 15 residues long. For the CDR3, the DNA is TGTGCCAGCAGTTCCAGCTCCTCCAGTCCGTACAAGCAGTACTTC. As protein: CASSSSSSSPYKQYF.

In DNA, the CDR3 is TGTGCCAGCAGCCTTACTGGGGAGCAGTACTTC. It yields the protein CASSLTGEQYF. The chain couples TRBV7-2 to TRBJ2-5, with D maybe TRBD2 (5 bases). Germline assignment: CDR1 SGHTA and CDR2 FQGNSA. Trimming removed 5 bases at V and 11 bases at J, with 12 bases between. This CDR3 region has 11 residues.

The chain combines TRBV28 with TRBJ2-1; D might be TRBD1 (5 bases). The V gene lost 4 bases and the J gene lost 7 bases, with 17 bases spanning the gap. The CDR3 runs to 15 residues. The germline CDR1 and CDR2 sequences are MDHEN and SYDVKM. The CDR3 nucleotides are TGTGCCAGCAGTTCCCAGGGTCTCAACCGGAATGAGCAGTTCTTC. Translated, it gives CASSSQGLNRNEQFF.

J is TRBJ2-7 and V is TRBV20-1; 10 positions match TRBD1. The J call may be incorrect, as the DNA end agrees better with TRBJ2-5. Germline CDR1 DFQATT, CDR2 SNEGSKA (reference sequence). This CDR3 region has 13 residues. The chain's CDR3 is CSGRTGGPETQYF. CDR3 nucleotide sequence: TGCAGTGGGCGGACAGGGGGACCGGAGACCCAGTACTTC.

This clonotype was recorded a few times. The chain is built from TRBV20-1 and TRBJ2-7, with TRBD2 identical over 11 bases. The V gene's germline CDR1 is DFQATT and CDR2 SNEGSKA (reference sequence). V shed 7 bases and J 4 bases; nucleotides not matched to a gene: 12. The CDR3 contains 15 residues. The CDR3 protein is CSGLLLAGGIYEQYF. The CDR3 DNA reads TGCAGTGGACTTCTCCTAGCGGGAGGTATATACGAGCAGTACTTC.

The genes are TRBV20-1 and TRBJ1-2; D gene uncertain. Between the trimmed V and J ends, which lost 2 bases and 1 base, there was a span of 8 bases. Germline loops: CDR1 DFQATT, CDR2 SNEGSKA (reference sequence). The CDR3 length is 13 residues. CDR3 DNA sequence: TGCAGTGCTAGAATGGCGATTAACTATGGCTACACCTTC. Its translation is CSARMAINYGYTF.